The clone carrying this T cell receptor beta chain was detected only a few times. This specimen belongs to a study of cytomegalovirus exposure and HLA in healthy donors. Germline V gene sequence: CDR1 SGHRS, CDR2 YFSETQ. The CDR3 covers 14 residues. In the PCR, 60 Vbeta and 13 Jbeta primers were used. Here immunoSEQ multiplex PCR was the method, and the copy in TCRdb shows in-frame clones only, minus some. The sample carries approximately 33,000 clones, 45% to 55% recorded once. The source of this sequence is a woman aged 40-49 years in good health and CMV-seropositive. V is TRBV5-1 and J is TRBJ2-5; tentative D call: TRBD2 (5 bases). The end of the DNA is better explained by TRBJ2-7, so the J call may be wrong. The sample comprised PBMCs. The CDR3 sequence is CASSFSGSSYEQYF. Here the CDR3 DNA reads TGCGCCAGCAGCTTTTCTGGGAGCTCCTACGAGCAGTACTTC.